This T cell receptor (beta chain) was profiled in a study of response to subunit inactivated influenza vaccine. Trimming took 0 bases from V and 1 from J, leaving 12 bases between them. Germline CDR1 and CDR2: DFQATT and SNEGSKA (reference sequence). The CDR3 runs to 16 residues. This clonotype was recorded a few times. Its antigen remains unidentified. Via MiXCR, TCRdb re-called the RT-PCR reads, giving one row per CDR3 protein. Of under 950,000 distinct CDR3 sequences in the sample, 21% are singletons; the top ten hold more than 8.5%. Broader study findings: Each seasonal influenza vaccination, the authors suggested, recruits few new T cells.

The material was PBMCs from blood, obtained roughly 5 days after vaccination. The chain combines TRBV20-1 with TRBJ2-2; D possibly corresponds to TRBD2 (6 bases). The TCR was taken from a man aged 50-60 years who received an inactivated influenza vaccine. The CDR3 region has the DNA TGCAGTGCTAGAGATCTCCGGAGGGGGAACACCGGGGAGCTGTTTTTT. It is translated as CSARDLRRGNTGELFF.